These 2 T cell receptor beta chains were all obtained from the same sample, sequenced in a study of blood T cell repertoires in COVID-19. The assay was immunoSEQ multiplex PCR, and TCRdb's table has in-frame clones only and misses some. The profile shows roughly 67,000 clones, approximately 87% of them singletons. Source material: peripheral blood. The receptor set was obtained from a woman aged 55-69 years with acute or convalescent COVID-19.

The rearrangement links TRBV6-2 or TRBV6-3 to TRBJ2-3; 12 bases match TRBD2. V trimming: 4 bases; J trimming: 9 bases; junction bases outside the gene matches: 20. This CDR3 is 19 amino acids long. The germline V gene encodes CDR1 MNHEY and CDR2 SVGEGT. The DNA for the CDR3 is TGTGCCAGCAGTTTCGAGACTAGCGGGGGCCAAGTCCGGGCCCGAACGCAGTATTTT. Protein sequence: CASSFETSGGQVRARTQYF.

The genes are TRBV3-1 (or the pseudogene TRBV3-2) and TRBJ2-5; D gene unclear. Trimming took off 4 bases at V and 4 bases at J, with 7 bases between the two ends. Germline CDR1 is LGHDT and CDR2 is YNNKEL (reference sequence). CDR3 length equals 12 residues. The CDR3 DNA reads as TGTGCCAGCAGCCCCTCCTTAGAGACCCAGTACTTC. This sequence encodes CASSPSLETQYF.